This entry describes one T cell receptor beta chain. Assay used: immunoSEQ multiplex PCR; TCRdb lists only in-frame clones, some missing. The data show tens of thousands of clones, 91% seen once. The record originates from a study of control samples from healthy donors and cancer patients. The CDR3 is 15 amino acids. Germline-derived CDR1 and CDR2 are SGHAT and FQNNGV. Trimming cost V 3 bases and J 3 bases, with 15 bases left between them. The chain combines TRBV11-2 with TRBJ2-7; possibly TRBD2 for D (7 bases). The sequencing input was blood. This TCR derives from a man aged 45-65 years in good health. CDR3 protein: CASSFRGADLYEQYF. In DNA form, the CDR3 reads TGTGCCAGCAGCTTCCGGGGGGCGGACCTCTACGAGCAGTACTTC.